The subject of this entry is one T cell receptor beta chain. The V gene's germline CDR1 is MGHRA and CDR2 YSYEKL. The CDR3 has 16 residues. Trimming stripped 7 bases from V and 7 bases from J, with 20 bases between. This sample stems from a study of cytomegalovirus exposure and HLA in healthy donors. The PCR was carried out with 60 Vbeta primers and 13 Jbeta primers. Clones were sequenced by immunoSEQ multiplex PCR, and TCRdb holds only the in-frame ones, with some missing. The sample has 75,000 to 80,000 clones, about four fifths seen once. V usage is TRBV4-1 and J usage is TRBJ1-6; TRBD1 might be the D (5 bases). The sequencing input was PBMCs. The sequence was collected from a man aged 40-55 years in good health and CMV-seronegative. CDR3 DNA: TGCGCCAGCACCCCAAATCCGGACACTCCAAATTCACCCCTCCACTTT. This translates into CASTPNPDTPNSPLHF.